This T cell receptor beta chain was obtained from a study of human T cells and chemical hapten exposure (dated by TCRdb to the early 2020s). A note on the overall study: For sensitization, 2% DPC in acetone was applied to a 2 cm by 2 cm area of upper inner arm skin. Blood samples were taken from patients before sensitization (week 0) and then at 2, 6 and about 24 weeks after DPC sensitization. The libraries were sequenced as a pool, and the TCR yield per sample differed mostly because of small variations in library volumes within the pool. Throughout the roughly 24-week study period, patients were also given weekly therapeutic DPC doses on the scalp. Blood for TCR sequencing was provided by twenty-nine alopecia patients at one to four time points (pre-sensitization, 2, 6 and 24 weeks). Patch testing on the upper back used Finn chambers containing 0.01% DPC, with scoring done after 6 days according to International Contact Dermatitis Research Group standards. The mostly female patient cohort included alopecia areata with under or over 50% scalp involvement, alopecia totalis and alopecia universalis. This study followed changes in the peripheral blood TCR repertoire in vivo during primary and secondary sensitization of alopecia patients to the hapten diphenylcyclopropenone (DPC). The study at large found these results: Patch test score was positively correlated with the number of PT1 expanded TCRs, with significance at thresholds 8, 16 and 32 but not at 4. Significantly more large CDR3 similarity clusters were formed by expanded TCRs than by pre-sensitization or healthy control sets, consistent with antigen-driven responses. No change with DPC sensitization was found in the number of TCRs above 1 in 1000 frequency, and no evidence of global repertoire structure alterations was found. After repeated subsampling, changes were observed in the strength of the expansion versus patch-test correlation and in the threshold at which the correlation became significant. All patients had alopecia, a presumed autoimmune disease, so their immune response might differ from that of healthy individuals.

Libraries were prepared through RACE. Sequencing was carried out with a NextSeq 500. During library preparation, unique molecular identifiers were attached to individual cDNA molecules so that TCRs could be counted in a quantitative, reproducible way. Each blood RNA sample was used to sequence both TCR alpha and TCR beta chains. Concerning the study's data processing: A median of roughly 98,000 TCRs per sample was observed, with a range of about 23,224 to 750,000. The Decombinator software suite was used to annotate V, J and CDR3 in the TCR reads. Every sample was subsampled to the same number of TCRs (28,000) for the PS versus PT1 abundance plots. Expanded TCRs were defined as absent before sensitization and observed at least eight times at the 2-week time point. TCRdb trimmed the raw reads at Q25, called clones with MiXCR and kept productive beta chains. Rows with one shared CDR3 protein collapse into an entry with the most common genes and DNA. These V and J calls originate from TCRdb's pipeline instead of the authors' own analysis. Present in this sample are hundreds of thousands of distinct CDR3 sequences, under 6.5% of which were seen just once. The ten largest make up about 5.4% of the sample.

This clonotype has a count of ten or more. The antigen this receptor binds is unknown. Base qualities are not recorded, but no much larger clone differs from it by a single base. The germline V gene (reference sequence) sets CDR1 to SGHAT and CDR2 to FQDESV. Trimming takes 6 bases from V and 4 bases from J, and the germline ends sit 10 bases apart. CDR3 length: 14 amino acids, cysteine to phenylalanine. Only the CDR3 DNA stays, 42 bases, in frame from base 1. The time point label, as the study defines it: patch test 2, 6 weeks after DPC sensitization. The sample's treatment or condition label, in plain terms: therapeutic diphenylcyclopropenone sensitization with weekly scalp DPC. At every patch-test visit, the blood draw took place before the patch test was put on. Patients were considered eligible if aged 18 to 70, diagnosed with alopecia and deemed suitable for DPC therapy, and patients were excluded if pregnant. Unfractionated whole blood was collected in Tempus Blood RNA tubes, and total RNA was extracted from that blood.

This TCR was sampled from a woman under 30 with alopecia areata. Some clones in this sample may be carry-over from other donors' samples. The input for sequencing was whole blood, taken in connection with sensitization to the hapten diphenylcyclopropenone (DPC). The sequence is built from TRBV11-1 and TRBJ2-6; the best D guess is TRBD2, with 5 bases matching. The CDR3 protein sequence reads: CASRRTSGANVLTF. The DNA sequence reads TGTGCCAGCAGGAGGACTTCCGGGGCCAACGTCCTGACTTTC.